What follows are 28 T cell receptor beta chains derived from one specimen sequenced in a study of OX40 agonist ivuxolimab in advanced cancers. TCRdb's copy holds only in-frame clones and misses some; the assay was immunoSEQ multiplex PCR. The sample shows around 46,000 clones, 84% of them seen only once. Sequencing used CD4+ or CD8+ T cells sorted from blood, obtained in a trial of the OX40 agonist ivuxolimab. These receptors originate from an adult with an advanced solid tumor such as melanoma, head and neck, liver or kidney cancer.

J is TRBJ2-7 and V is TRBV2; TRBD1 might be the D (5 bases). The CDR3 spans 13 residues. With 5 bases removed from V and 1 base from J, the gap between germline ends came to 9 bases. In germline, CDR1 is SNHLY, CDR2 FYNNEI. The CDR3 DNA sequence: TGTGCCAGCAGTTCAGGGCTTTCCTACGAGCAGTACTTC. It is translated as CASSSGLSYEQYF.

The V and J genes are TRBV27 and TRBJ2-1; the match to TRBD2 covers 12 bases. This CDR3 contains 16 residues. Trimming cost V 5 bases and J 8 bases; bases outside gene matches: 10. CDR1 MNHEY and CDR2 SMNVEV come from the germline V gene (reference sequence). The CDR3 DNA follows: TGTGCCAGCAGTCGCGAGACTAGCGGGAGTAACTATGAGCAGTTCTTC. Translation gives CASSRETSGSNYEQFF.

V gene TRBV15 combines with J gene TRBJ1-2, with D uncertain. The ends were cut back, 4 bases at V and 6 bases at J, with 15 bases in the middle. Per germline, CDR1 LNHNV and CDR2 YYDKDF (reference sequence). The CDR3 has 14 amino acids. The DNA for the CDR3 is TGTGCCACCAGCACCGACTTAGGGTCAGATGGCTACACCTTC. This encodes CATSTDLGSDGYTF.

This clone has only a few counts. This chain links TRBV7-8 with TRBJ2-7; D uncertain. Germline loops: CDR1 SGHVS, CDR2 FQNEAQ. This CDR3 region has 14 residues. Trimming left V 1 base short and J 4 bases short, with 11 bases between. In nucleotides, the CDR3 is TGTGCCAGCAGCTTAGAAGCCGCGAGGTACGAGCAGTACTTC. Encoded protein: CASSLEAARYEQYF.

This chain connects TRBV19 to TRBJ1-1, with a weak D call TRBD1 (6 bases). The CDR3 contains 12 residues. The germline V gene has CDR1 LNHDA and CDR2 SQIVND (reference sequence). Trimming left V 9 bases short and J 1 base short, with 9 bases between. Written as DNA, the CDR3 is TGTGCCAGCCGCAGGGGGAACACTGAAGCTTTCTTT. Translating it yields CASRRGNTEAFF.

The chain joins TRBV27 to TRBJ1-5; tentative D call: TRBD1 (5 bases). Germline V gene data show CDR1 as MNHEY and CDR2 as SMNVEV (reference sequence). The ends were cut back, 2 bases at V and 9 bases at J, with 8 bases in the middle. This CDR3 is built from 12 residues. The CDR3 region has the DNA TGTGCCAGCAGTTTACCAGGGAGGCCCCAGCATTTT. Its protein is CASSLPGRPQHF.

The chain combines TRBV19 with TRBJ1-5; no reliable D call. This CDR3 is 16 amino acids long. With 2 bases removed from V and 0 bases from J, the gap between germline ends came to 11 bases. Germline V gene lookup returns CDR1 LNHDA and CDR2 SQIVND (reference sequence). The CDR3 loop is CASSIFSGISNQPQHF. The CDR3 nucleotides are TGTGCCAGTAGTATATTTTCCGGGATTAGCAATCAGCCCCAGCATTTT.

The genes are TRBV6-6 and TRBJ1-2; D remains unclear. Germline V gene lookup returns CDR1 MNHNY and CDR2 SVGAGI (reference sequence). Trimming left V 3 bases short and J 4 bases short, with 12 bases between. The CDR3 totals 14 residues. In DNA, the CDR3 is TGTGCCAGCAGTTATTCCATTGTCCTCTATGGCTACACCTTC. Its protein product is CASSYSIVLYGYTF.

The chain recombines TRBV30 with TRBJ2-7; no clear D gene. The CDR3 is 15 residues long. Germline V gene lookup returns CDR1 GTSNPN and CDR2 SVGIG (reference sequence). V dropped 1 base and J dropped 5 bases, with 18 bases sitting between them. CDR3 protein: CAWSDNLRDTHEQYF. The CDR3 nucleotides are TGTGCCTGGAGTGACAACTTAAGGGATACCCACGAGCAGTACTTC.

The chain carries TRBV10-1 and TRBJ2-3, with 12 bases that match TRBD2. This CDR3 is built from 17 residues. Losses at the gene ends were 3 bases for V and 5 bases for J; bases not matched to a gene: 9. CDR1 and CDR2 from the germline V gene are WNHNN and SYGVQD (reference sequence). In nucleotides, the CDR3 is TGCGCCAGCAGTGAAGAAGGGACTAGCGGGCCCCAAGATACGCAGTATTTT. It translates to CASSEEGTSGPQDTQYF.

The chain joins TRBV18 to TRBJ2-1; D is perhaps TRBD2 (6 bases). V was pared by 6 bases and J by 6 bases, with 12 bases between. The germline CDR1 and CDR2 sequences are KGHSH and LQKENI. The CDR3 contains 13 residues. Here the CDR3 DNA reads TGTGCCAGCTCCCTCGACGGGGGCAATGAGCAGTTCTTC. It encodes CASSLDGGNEQFF. Looking up the rest from reference TRBV18 and TRBJ2-1 gives the full variable domain: NAGVMQNPRHLVRRRGQEARLRCSPMKGHSHVYWYRQLPEEGLKFMVYLQKENIIDESGMPKERFSAEFPKEGPSILRIQQVVRGDSAAYFCASSLDGGNEQFFGPGTRLTVL.

The rearrangement joins TRBV5-6 to TRBJ2-3; D remains ambiguous. The CDR3 loop spans 15 amino acids. Germline-derived CDR1 and CDR2 are SGHDT and YYEEEE. Trimming removed 0 bases from V and 8 bases from J, with 16 bases in between. The CDR3 nucleotides are TGTGCCAGCAGCTTGGCAGCCCTACCGTCGGGTACGCAGTATTTT. Protein sequence: CASSLAALPSGTQYF. Using reference TRBV5-6 and TRBJ2-3 for the parts outside the CDR3, the full variable domain is DAGVTQSPTHLIKTRGQQVTLRCSPKSGHDTVSWYQQALGQGPQFIFQYYEEEERQRGNFPDRFSGHQFPNYSSELNVNALLLGDSALYLCASSLAALPSGTQYFGPGTRLTVL.

The chain recombines TRBV28 with TRBJ1-6; TRBD1 matches at 7 bases. Trimming at V came to 2 bases and at J to 10 bases, leaving 14 bases not matched to a gene. The length of the CDR3 is 17 residues. Per the germline V gene, CDR1 is MDHEN and CDR2 is SYDVKM. Here the CDR3 DNA reads TGTGCCAGCAGTTTACTTCTAGGGGCGCAGGGGGGATCACCCCTCCACTTT. This sequence encodes CASSLLLGAQGGSPLHF. The full variable domain, with the rest looked up from reference TRBV28 and TRBJ1-6, is DVKVTQSSRYLVKRTGEKVFLECVQDMDHENMFWYRQDPGLGLRLIYFSYDVKMKEKGDIPEGYSVSREKKERFSLILESASTNQTSMYLCASSLLLGAQGGSPLHFGNGTRLTVT.

The V gene is TRBV7-9, the J gene TRBJ2-1; the match to TRBD2 covers 15 bases. V was pared by 7 bases and J by 6 bases, with 4 bases of the junction left unmatched. CDR1 and CDR2 from the germline V gene are SEHNR and FQNEAQ (reference sequence). This CDR3 has 15 residues. The DNA of the CDR3 is TGTGCCAGCAACGGACTAGCGGGAGGGTTCAATGAGCAGTTCTTC. Residues: CASNGLAGGFNEQFF.

This clone showed up just once. The V call is TRBV10-3, the J call TRBJ2-1, with 7 bases identical to TRBD1. Germline lookup yields CDR1 ENHRY and CDR2 SYGVKD. After removal of 0 bases from V and 5 bases from J, the junction contained 19 bases not matched to a gene. The CDR3 loop spans 20 amino acids. The CDR3 nucleotides are TGTGCCATCAGTGAGTCGCCCTCAGGGGGTTATCTCCCCACACACAATGAGCAGTTCTTC. Its translation is CAISESPSGGYLPTHNEQFF.

CDR3 sequence (DNA): TGTGCCAGCAGCTTGCAATCATGGAACACTGAAGCTTTCTTT. It translates to CASSLQSWNTEAFF. The chain employs TRBV7-2 and TRBJ1-1; D unresolved. V gave up 3 bases and J gave up 1 base, with 9 bases separating them. Germline V gene data show CDR1 as SGHTA and CDR2 as FQGNSA. The CDR3 is 14 residues long.

This chain uses TRBV6-1 with TRBJ2-7; D uncertain. CDR3 length: 15 residues. The V gene's germline CDR1 is MNHNS and CDR2 SASEGT. Between the trimmed V and J ends, which lost 3 bases and 0 bases, there was a span of 12 bases. CDR3 DNA sequence: TGTGCCAGCAGTGATCTCCCGGCCCTCTCCTACGAGCAGTACTTC. As protein: CASSDLPALSYEQYF.

The V and J genes are TRBV28 and TRBJ2-7; no clear D. This CDR3 is 14 amino acids long. CDR1 and CDR2 (germline): MDHEN, SYDVKM. V shed 3 bases and J shed 4 bases, with 13 bases lying between them. The CDR3 region has the DNA TGTGCCAGCAGTTTCGGCGCGCTTTGGTACGAGCAGTACTTC. The encoded protein is CASSFGALWYEQYF.

The genes are TRBV4-3 and TRBJ2-3, with D perhaps matching TRBD2 (7 bases). Trimming removed 1 base from V and 7 bases from J, with 12 bases in between. The CDR3 is 14 residues long. The V gene's germline CDR1 is LGHNA and CDR2 YSLEER. CDR3 bases: TGCGCCAGCAGCCAAGCTAGGGGGGGGTATACGCAGTATTTT. It is translated as CASSQARGGYTQYF.

The chain joins TRBV4-1 to TRBJ2-3; 8 bases are shared with TRBD2. Germline V lookup: CDR1 MGHRA, CDR2 YSYEKL. With V trimmed by 1 base and J by 6 bases, 9 bases remained unmatched. The CDR3 is made up of 16 amino acids. CDR3 in DNA: TGCGCCAGCAGCCAAGCCCATAGCGGGATATTGGATACGCAGTATTTT. This sequence encodes CASSQAHSGILDTQYF.

This clone showed up just a few times. The rearrangement joins TRBV6-5 to TRBJ2-1; the D gene is possibly TRBD2 (6 bases). V was clipped by 8 bases and J by 4 bases, with 15 bases between them. From germline, CDR1 is MNHEY and CDR2 SVGAGI. The CDR3 has 14 residues. CDR3 bases: TGTGCCAGCGCCGTTGGGGGGAGGTACAATGAGCAGTTCTTC. Translating gives CASAVGGRYNEQFF.

This rearrangement joins TRBV11-2 to TRBJ2-7; 8 bases match TRBD2. Germline V gives CDR1 SGHAT, CDR2 FQNNGV. The CDR3 consists of 15 residues. The J segment lost 4 bases and the V segment lost 2 bases, leaving 7 bases of the junction unmatched. The DNA for the CDR3 is TGTGCCAGCAGCTTAAGCCGGGCTAGCGGGTACGAGCAGTACTTC. Translating gives CASSLSRASGYEQYF.

The chain joins TRBV12-1 to TRBJ2-5. TRBV12-1 counts as a pseudogene. There are 12 residues in the CDR3. The CDR3 DNA reads TGTGCCAGCAGCTTGGGATGCAAGACCCAGTACTTC. Its translation is CASSLGCKTQYF.

The chain carries TRBV30 and TRBJ1-6; D ambiguous. The CDR3 covers 15 residues. Trimming shortened V by 0 bases and J by 10 bases, and 16 bases separated the two germline ends. Germline assignment: CDR1 GTSNPN and CDR2 SVGIG (reference sequence). The CDR3 coding sequence is TGTGCCTGGAGTGTAGGTACTTTGGTGAGATCACCCCTCCACTTT. Translating it yields CAWSVGTLVRSPLHF.

The CDR3 loop is CASSLNGWGKETQYF. The CDR3 DNA sequence: TGTGCCAGCAGCTTGAATGGGTGGGGGAAAGAGACCCAGTACTTC. The chain recombines TRBV7-3 with TRBJ2-5, with D perhaps assigned TRBD1 or TRBD2 (5 bases each). This CDR3 spans 15 amino acids. Germline-derived CDR1 and CDR2 are SGHTA and FQGTGA. Trimming left V 3 bases short and J 3 bases short, with 14 bases between.

The chain is built from TRBV6-1 and TRBJ2-7; 11 bases align to TRBD2. J was trimmed by 1 base and V by 3 bases; bases with no gene match: 5. Germline V gene sequence: CDR1 MNHNS, CDR2 SASEGT. The CDR3 consists of 16 residues. The CDR3 nucleotides read TGTGCCAGCAGTGACCAACTAGCGGGGGTTTCCTACGAGCAGTACTTC. Encoded protein: CASSDQLAGVSYEQYF.

The chain recombines TRBV9 with TRBJ2-1; 12 bases fit TRBD2. Germline V gene lookup returns CDR1 SGDLS and CDR2 YYNGEE. CDR3 length equals 17 residues. Germline trimming cut 1 base from V and 7 bases from J; bases unmatched to any gene: 9. This CDR3 is CASSVSSRLAGVNEQFF. The CDR3 DNA is TGTGCCAGCAGCGTATCCTCCCGACTAGCGGGGGTTAATGAGCAGTTCTTC.

The CDR3 DNA sequence: TGTGCCAGCAGCCCCTACCCGGGGAACATTCAGTACTTC. This sequence encodes CASSPYPGNIQYF. The chain combines TRBV7-6 with TRBJ2-4; D is possibly TRBD2 (5 bases). The CDR3 totals 13 residues. V gave up 5 bases and J gave up 7 bases, with 12 bases separating them. Germline V gives CDR1 SGHVS, CDR2 FNYEAQ.